This T cell receptor (beta chain) was recorded in a study of beta chain features in type 1 diabetes. Across the study: There was similarity between patients and healthy donors in age, gender and cell yields. All samples combined gave about 100 million sorted cells for examination. Study-wide results and limits: TCRB CDR3s were moderately but significantly shorter in Type 1 diabetes patients in all four CD4+ subsets.

Sequenced material consisted of expressed TCRB transcripts (all of the isolated RNA was reverse transcribed). The table came from immunoSEQ multiplex PCR; TCRdb's copy has only in-frame clones and leaves some out. This sample carries about 180,000 clones, around 8% of them seen once, and the ten largest clones take about 0.9%. This clone was picked up a small number of times. Its antigen is still unknown. The CDR3 runs to 14 residues. CDR1 and CDR2 from the germline V gene are SGHDT and YYEEEE. V was clipped by 4 bases and J by 0 bases; unmatched bases: 3. A single heparinised draw of approximately 100 mL on average was taken per donor.

Sample: central memory CD4+ T cells from blood. J is TRBJ2-7 and V is TRBV5-6, with 8 positions matching TRBD1. The sequence was obtained from a woman aged 35 to 49 with type 1 diabetes. The CDR3 here is CASSAGQGSYEQYF. CDR3 in DNA: TGTGCCAGCAGCGCCGGACAGGGCTCCTACGAGCAGTACTTC. The whole variable domain, remainder taken from reference TRBV5-6 and TRBJ2-7, is DAGVTQSPTHLIKTRGQQVTLRCSPKSGHDTVSWYQQALGQGPQFIFQYYEEEERQRGNFPDRFSGHQFPNYSSELNVNALLLGDSALYLCASSAGQGSYEQYFGPGTRLTVT.